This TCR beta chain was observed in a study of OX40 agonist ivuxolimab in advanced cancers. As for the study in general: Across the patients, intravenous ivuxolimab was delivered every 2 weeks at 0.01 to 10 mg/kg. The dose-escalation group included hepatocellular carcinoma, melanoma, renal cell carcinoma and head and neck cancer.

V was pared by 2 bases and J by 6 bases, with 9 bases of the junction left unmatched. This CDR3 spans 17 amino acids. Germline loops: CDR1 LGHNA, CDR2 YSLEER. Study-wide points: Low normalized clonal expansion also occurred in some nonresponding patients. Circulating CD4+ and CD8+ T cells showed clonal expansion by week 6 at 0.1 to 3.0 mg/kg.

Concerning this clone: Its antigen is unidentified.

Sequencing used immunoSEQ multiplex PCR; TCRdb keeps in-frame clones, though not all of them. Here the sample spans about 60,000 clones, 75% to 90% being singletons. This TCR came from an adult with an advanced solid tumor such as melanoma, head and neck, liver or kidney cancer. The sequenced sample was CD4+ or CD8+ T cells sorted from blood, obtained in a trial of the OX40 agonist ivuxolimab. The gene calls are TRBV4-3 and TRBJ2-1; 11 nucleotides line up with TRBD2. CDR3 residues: CASSQRIAGGPGNEQFF. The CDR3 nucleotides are TGCGCCAGCAGCCAACGAATAGCGGGAGGGCCCGGCAATGAGCAGTTCTTC.